The 10 T cell receptor beta chains reported below all come from one sample, sequenced in a study of T cell repertoires in cytomegalovirus infection. TCRdb processed the reads anew with MiXCR; each CDR3 protein has one entry. The sample lists around 450,000 distinct CDR3 sequences, about 33% seen once, with approximately 13% in the top ten. Specimen: PBMCs. Receptor source: a human donor in good health (CMV status not recorded). Some clones in this sample may be carry-over from other donors' samples.

This clonotype was found many times. J is TRBJ1-5 and V is TRBV7-2; TRBD1 is a possible D gene (5 bases). The V gene's germline CDR1 is SGHTA and CDR2 FQGNSA. This CDR3 comprises 18 residues. With 5 bases removed from V and 3 bases from J, the gap between germline ends came to 23 bases. CDR3 sequence: CASSMRGRAGTANQPQHF. The CDR3 DNA sequence: TGTGCCAGCAGCATGCGTGGTAGGGCAGGGACCGCCAATCAGCCCCAGCATTTT.

The chain has TRBV7-8 and TRBJ1-1; D is possibly TRBD1 (5 bases). The CDR3 spans 14 residues. The germline V gene has CDR1 SGHVS and CDR2 FQNEAQ. Trimming took off 5 bases at V and 6 bases at J, with 16 bases between the two ends. CDR3 sequence reads: CASSTGYGISEAFF. CDR3 nucleotides: TGTGCCAGCAGCACAGGATATGGGATATCTGAAGCTTTCTTT.

In this sample, this clonotype turned up a few times. V is TRBV6-5 and J is TRBJ2-1; D ambiguous. V was cut by 2 bases and J by 7 bases, with 18 bases left in between. The V gene's germline CDR1 is MNHEY and CDR2 SVGAGI. The CDR3 is made up of 16 amino acids. The CDR3 loop is CASSYGTIGIMNEQFF. In nucleotides, the CDR3 is TGTGCCAGCAGTTACGGCACCATAGGGATAATGAATGAGCAGTTCTTC.

This clonotype was observed a handful of times. This sequence joins TRBV4-1 and TRBJ1-5; 7 bases are shared with TRBD1. Trimming cost V 3 bases and J 6 bases; bases outside gene matches: 14. The V gene's germline CDR1 is MGHRA and CDR2 YSYEKL. There are 17 residues in the CDR3. The CDR3 DNA reads TGCGCCAGCAGCCACGATCCCCCAGGGGGAGGCGGTCAGCCCCAGCATTTT. As protein: CASSHDPPGGGGQPQHF.

This clonotype was recorded many times. The chain recombines TRBV7-6 with TRBJ2-1; TRBD1 or TRBD2 may be the D gene (5 bases each). Germline V gives CDR1 SGHVS, CDR2 FNYEAQ. The V gene lost 0 bases and the J gene lost 9 bases, with 9 bases spanning the gap. The CDR3 has 13 residues. This CDR3 reads CASSLARGPEQFF. CDR3 coding DNA: TGTGCCAGCAGCTTAGCGAGGGGACCTGAGCAGTTCTTC. The full variable domain, in which reference TRBV7-6 and TRBJ2-1 provide the parts outside the CDR3, is GAGVSQSPRYKVTKRGQDVALRCDPISGHVSLYWYRQALGQGPEFLTYFNYEAQQDKSGLPNDRFSAERPEGSISTLTIQRTEQRDSAMYRCASSLARGPEQFFGPGTRLTVL.

The chain links TRBV20-1 to TRBJ1-1, with D possibly matching TRBD1 (5 bases). V dropped 0 bases and J dropped 3 bases, with 8 bases sitting between them. Germline-derived CDR1 and CDR2 are DFQATT and SNEGSKA (reference sequence). The CDR3 is 13 amino acids. This CDR3 reads CSARDGGYTEAFF. CDR3 coding DNA: TGCAGTGCTAGAGACGGGGGTTACACTGAAGCTTTCTTT.

DNA of the CDR3: TGTGCCAGCAGTGTTTCTCAGGGGGTCGGGCAGCCCCAGCATTTT. Protein: CASSVSQGVGQPQHF. The rearrangement links TRBV6-1 to TRBJ1-5; TRBD1 matches 7 bases. This CDR3 has 15 residues. Germline V gene lookup returns CDR1 MNHNS and CDR2 SASEGT. Trimming at V came to 4 bases and at J to 7 bases, leaving 10 bases not matched to a gene.

The chain couples TRBV28 to TRBJ1-5, with 10 bases identical to TRBD1. The CDR3 is made up of 15 amino acids. Germline loops: CDR1 MDHEN, CDR2 SYDVKM. V was clipped by 7 bases and J by 6 bases; unmatched bases: 9. CDR3 DNA: TGTGCCAGCACCGCAGGGACAGGGGTTAGTCAGCCCCAGCATTTT. Translating it yields CASTAGTGVSQPQHF.

This clonotype was detected only a few times. The rearrangement links TRBV7-6 to TRBJ2-1; D is unclear. The CDR3 consists of 12 residues. Germline V gene lookup returns CDR1 SGHVS and CDR2 FNYEAQ. Trimming removed 1 base at V and 10 bases at J, with 8 bases between. CDR3 sequence reads: CASSLGPTEQFF. In DNA form, the CDR3 reads TGTGCCAGCAGCTTAGGCCCCACGGAGCAGTTCTTC.

Concerning this clonotype itself: A clone one base away is much larger, so this may be a read error. The chain is built from TRBV11-2 and TRBJ2-1, with D possibly TRBD1 on 6 matching bases. Germline CDR1 SGHAT, CDR2 FQNNGV. This CDR3 is built from 15 residues. The CDR3 DNA is TGTGCCAGCAGTAAAGACAGGCCCCCCTACAATGATCAGTTCTTC. Its translation is CASSKDRPPYNDQFF. Full variable domain (outside the CDR3, taken from reference TRBV11-2 and TRBJ2-1): EAGVAQSPRYKIIEKRQSVAFWCNPISGHATLYWYQQILGQGPKLLIQFQNNGVVDDSQLPKDRFSAERLKGVDSTLKIQPAKLEDSAVYLCASSKDRPPYNDQFFGPGTRLTVL.